The rows below give T cell receptor beta chains drawn from one sample of a study of OX40 agonist ivuxolimab in advanced cancers. Some clones are missing from TCRdb's copy, which holds only in-frame ones; the method was immunoSEQ multiplex PCR. This table has about 80,000 clones, about 86% appearing once. The sequencing here drew on CD4+ or CD8+ T cells sorted from blood, taken in a trial of the OX40 agonist ivuxolimab. These receptors originate from an adult with an advanced solid tumor such as melanoma, head and neck, liver or kidney cancer. Both conserved end residues are part of each CDR3. A D gene is named only where the DNA matches it firmly. Size is omitted from some rows. Given values are once, few, many or a class for expanded clones.

V,D,J,size,CDR3,DNA
TRBV9,NA,TRBJ1-3,NA,CASSVTEIISGNTIYF,TGTGCCAGCAGCGTGACAGAGATTATCTCTGGAAACACCATATATTTT
TRBV19,NA,TRBJ1-4,NA,CASKNNAGEKLFF,TGTGCCAGTAAAAACAACGCGGGAGAAAAACTGTTTTTT
TRBV28,NA,TRBJ1-5,few,CASRRLDQPQHF,TGTGCCAGCAGGCGTCTTGATCAGCCCCAGCATTTT
TRBV4-1,TRBD2,TRBJ2-5,NA,CASSQVGGRQETQYF,TGCGCCAGCAGCCAAGTGGGGGGGAGGCAAGAGACCCAGTACTTC
TRBV28,TRBD1,TRBJ1-5,NA,CASSLTGGGGSNQPQHF,TGTGCCAGCAGTCTCACAGGGGGCGGTGGTAGCAATCAGCCCCAGCATTTT
TRBV4-2,NA,TRBJ2-3,NA,CASSQGPRADTQYF,TGTGCCAGCAGCCAGGGTCCTAGGGCAGATACGCAGTATTTT
TRBV7-9,TRBD1,TRBJ1-2,NA,CASSFHRTGASLGYTF,TGTGCCAGCAGCTTCCACCGGACAGGGGCGTCGTTAGGCTACACCTTC
TRBV7-2,TRBD1,TRBJ1-4,NA,CASSRGQTNEKLFF,TGTGCCAGCAGTAGGGGACAGACTAATGAAAAACTGTTTTTT
TRBV7-2,TRBD1,TRBJ1-6,NA,CASSLADRGRSPLHF,TGTGCCAGCAGCTTAGCGGACAGGGGGCGTTCACCCCTCCACTTT
TRBV27,NA,TRBJ2-2,NA,CASGTYGWASTGELFF,TGTGCCAGCGGGACCTATGGGTGGGCGAGCACCGGGGAGCTGTTTTTT
TRBV5-6,NA,TRBJ1-4,NA,CASGHRVANEKLFF,TGTGCCAGCGGCCACAGGGTTGCTAATGAAAAACTGTTTTTT
TRBV20-1,NA,TRBJ1-5,NA,CSASRVGPQHF,TGCAGTGCTAGCAGGGTGGGGCCCCAGCATTTT
TRBV7-2,TRBD1,TRBJ2-7,NA,CASSEDRGRSYEQYF,TGTGCCAGCAGCGAGGACAGGGGGCGGTCCTACGAGCAGTACTTC
TRBV2,TRBD2,TRBJ2-1,NA,CASKGTSGSPREFF,TGTGCCAGCAAGGGGACTAGCGGGAGCCCAAGGGAGTTCTTC
TRBV5-4,NA,TRBJ2-7,NA,CASSVPGTPGYEQYF,TGTGCCAGCAGCGTCCCCGGGACACCGGGGTACGAGCAGTACTTC
TRBV6-5,NA,TRBJ2-7,NA,CASSYGGESGSYF,TGTGCCAGCAGTTACGGGGGTGAGAGCGGATCGTACTTC
TRBV2,NA,TRBJ2-7,NA,CASSAGGRVEQYF,TGTGCCAGCAGTGCCGGGGGCAGGGTCGAGCAGTACTTC
TRBV6-1,NA,TRBJ2-5,NA,CASSLAEETQYF,TGTGCCAGCAGTTTGGCGGAGGAGACCCAGTACTTC
TRBV7-9,NA,TRBJ1-6,NA,CASSLGGDSPLHF,TGTGCCAGCAGCTTAGGAGGGGATTCACCCCTCCACTTT
TRBV29-1,NA,TRBJ1-3,NA,CSVEADRTFSGNTIYF,TGCAGCGTTGAGGCAGACAGAACCTTTTCTGGAAACACCATATATTTT
TRBV7-9,NA,TRBJ1-6,NA,CASSLRGENSPLHF,TGTGCCAGCAGCTTAAGGGGAGAGAATTCACCCCTCCACTTT
TRBV5-4,TRBD2,TRBJ2-1,NA,CASSLGIAGGRNNEQFF,TGTGCCAGCAGCTTGGGGATCGCGGGGGGCAGAAACAATGAGCAGTTCTTC
TRBV7-2,TRBD1,TRBJ1-2,NA,CASSLGPGQTNYGYTF,TGTGCCAGCAGCTTAGGCCCGGGACAGACTAACTATGGCTACACCTTC
TRBV7-2,TRBD1,TRBJ1-3,NA,CASTQDRATGNTIYF,TGTGCCAGCACCCAGGACAGGGCGACTGGAAACACCATATATTTT
TRBV18,NA,TRBJ1-1,NA,CASSVEYGGAEAFF,TGTGCCAGCTCCGTAGAGTACGGGGGAGCTGAAGCTTTCTTT
TRBV6-1,TRBD1,TRBJ1-4,NA,CASSVAGTANEKLFF,TGTGCCAGCAGTGTCGCTGGGACAGCTAATGAAAAACTGTTTTTT
TRBV2,TRBD1,TRBJ2-4,NA,CASRQGGIYNIQYF,TGTGCCAGTCGACAGGGGGGAATTTACAACATTCAGTACTTC
TRBV7-2,NA,TRBJ1-2,NA,CASSLERVFDGYTF,TGTGCCAGCAGCTTAGAGAGGGTCTTTGATGGCTACACCTTC
TRBV5-4,NA,TRBJ2-5,NA,CASSRFQETQYF,TGTGCCAGCAGTCGGTTCCAAGAGACCCAGTACTTC
TRBV15,NA,TRBJ2-5,NA,CATSRATGLGETQYF,TGTGCCACCAGCAGAGCCACAGGGTTGGGGGAGACCCAGTACTTC
TRBV5-4,NA,TRBJ1-1,NA,CASSLALGGNEAFF,TGTGCCAGCAGCTTGGCTCTAGGGGGTAATGAAGCTTTCTTT
TRBV4-2,NA,TRBJ1-5,NA,CASSRTNQPQHF,TGTGCCAGCAGCCGAACGAATCAGCCCCAGCATTTT
TRBV4-1,NA,TRBJ1-6,NA,CASSFRGFGNSPLHF,TGCGCCAGCAGCTTTAGGGGATTTGGCAATTCACCCCTCCACTTT
TRBV5-1,NA,TRBJ2-1,NA,CASSLDFNEQFF,TGCGCCAGCAGCTTGGACTTCAATGAGCAGTTCTTC
TRBV30,NA,TRBJ2-7,NA,CAWSALGYEQYF,TGTGCCTGGAGTGCCCTGGGTTACGAGCAGTACTTC
TRBV7-9,TRBD1,TRBJ1-1,few,CASSLEQGIPEAFF,TGTGCCAGCAGCTTAGAACAGGGGATCCCTGAAGCTTTCTTT
TRBV9,TRBD1,TRBJ1-3,NA,CASSTRQGAGNTIYF,TGTGCCAGCAGCACCCGACAGGGTGCGGGAAACACCATATATTTT
TRBV2,TRBD2,TRBJ2-7,NA,CASSVTSVYEQYF,TGTGCCAGCAGTGTCACTAGCGTGTACGAGCAGTACTTC
TRBV7-8,NA,TRBJ2-5,few,CASSWGGSGETQYF,TGTGCCAGCAGCTGGGGGGGCTCAGGGGAGACCCAGTACTTC
TRBV30,TRBD2,TRBJ2-1,NA,CAWSIGGVSEQFF,TGTGCCTGGTCCATCGGGGGGGTCAGTGAGCAGTTCTTC
TRBV28,NA,TRBJ2-4,once,CASSTNTGSKNIQYF,TGTGCCAGCAGTACAAATACAGGGTCCAAAAACATTCAGTACTTC
TRBV9,TRBD2,TRBJ2-1,NA,CASSVGLALRDEQFF,TGTGCCAGCAGCGTAGGACTAGCGCTCAGAGATGAGCAGTTCTTC
TRBV7-3,NA,TRBJ2-3,NA,CASSRTGTDTQYF,TGTGCCAGCAGCAGGACTGGCACAGATACGCAGTATTTT
TRBV5-1,TRBD2,TRBJ2-5,NA,CASGETSGGKETQYF,TGCGCCAGCGGAGAGACTAGCGGGGGGAAAGAGACCCAGTACTTC
TRBV5-6,NA,TRBJ2-7,NA,CASSPGGRGLKQYF,TGTGCCAGCAGCCCTGGTGGCAGGGGCCTCAAGCAGTACTTC
TRBV19,TRBD1,TRBJ2-5,NA,CASSRPTGSQETQYF,TGTGCCAGTAGTAGACCGACAGGGAGCCAAGAGACCCAGTACTTC
TRBV7-3,TRBD2,TRBJ2-3,NA,CASGPAGGSTDTQYF,TGTGCCAGCGGACCCGCGGGGGGAAGCACAGATACGCAGTATTTT
TRBV10-3,NA,TRBJ2-1,NA,CAISESNEHNEQFF,TGTGCCATCAGTGAGTCGAACGAGCACAATGAGCAGTTCTTC
TRBV19,TRBD1,TRBJ1-5,NA,CASSPGQGWGGSQPQHF,TGTGCCAGTAGCCCGGGACAGGGTTGGGGCGGTAGTCAGCCCCAGCATTTT
TRBV14,NA,TRBJ2-2,NA,CASSQLNTGELFF,TGTGCCAGCAGCCAATTGAACACCGGGGAGCTGTTTTTT
TRBV10-3,NA,TRBJ2-1,NA,CAIKDSSYNEQFF,TGTGCCATCAAAGACAGTTCTTACAATGAGCAGTTCTTC
TRBV5-1,TRBD1,TRBJ2-3,NA,CASRDAGTGGSDTQYF,TGCGCCAGCAGGGATGCCGGGACAGGGGGATCAGATACGCAGTATTTT
TRBV5-5,NA,TRBJ2-2,once,CASSPPTRLNTGELFF,TGTGCCAGCAGCCCCCCAACTAGACTGAACACCGGGGAGCTGTTTTTT
TRBV4-3,NA,TRBJ1-6,NA,CASSQGVNNRNSPLHF,TGCGCCAGCAGCCAGGGCGTCAATAACAGAAACTCACCCCTCCACTTT
TRBV10-1,NA,TRBJ2-3,NA,CASSVRQGGTQYF,TGCGCCAGCAGTGTTCGGCAGGGCGGTACGCAGTATTTT